A selection of T cell receptor beta chains follows, all from one sample in a study of CD8 T cells in ankylosing spondylitis. MiXCR, run by TCRdb on the 5' RACE reads, gives a single entry per CDR3 protein. The sample has nearly 350,000 distinct CDR3 sequences, approximately 14% seen once. The source material was blood, either unsorted or a sorted T cell fraction (not recorded which). The receptor source for this set is a male donor with ankylosing spondylitis or in good health (not recorded which). CDR3s leave out the opening cysteine and the closing phenylalanine or tryptophan. Each record gives: V gene, CDR3 protein.

TRBV12-3/TRBV12-4 | ASSLKQGETQY
TRBV5-1 | ASSFGGQGQEAF
TRBV10-1 | ASSEPSGGLDTQY
TRBV12-3/TRBV12-4 | ASSFPGDTTDTQY
TRBV6-1 | ASSPNSQGNTEAF
TRBV12-3/TRBV12-4 | ASSSPVGQRTDTQY
TRBV2 | ASMGRGLKEQY
TRBV12-3/TRBV12-4 | ASRRTSGSSYEQY
TRBV5-4 | ASSLDGEYTGELF
TRBV4-2 | ASSQGEGQNSPLH
TRBV11-3 | ASSFSGFGNTIY
TRBV5-6 | ASSLTGNGEQF
TRBV3-1 | ASSQGTQETQY
TRBV5-1 | ASSLATSGSYTDTQY
TRBV5-1 | ASSLMGPGANVLT
TRBV2 | ASSEKTPGELF
TRBV12-3/TRBV12-4 | ASSPRLVRETQY
TRBV12-3/TRBV12-4 | ASSKEKEDGYT
TRBV7-9 | ASSLGAGYGYT
TRBV27 | ASSPRVSYGYT